This T cell receptor (beta chain) was sequenced during a study of blood T cell repertoires in COVID-19. At the level of the study: Some COVID-19 samples were acute and others convalescent; all came from the United States, Italy and Spain. Sources were T cells, B-cell-depleted T cells, or PBMCs; the material itself was cDNA or gDNA.

V lost 1 base and J 7 bases, leaving 10 bases between the germline ends. The CDR3 covers 13 residues. The germline gives CDR1 MGHRA, CDR2 YSYEKL. Clones were read by immunoSEQ multiplex PCR, and TCRdb kept only the in-frame ones, dropping some. The profile shows a few hundred thousand clones, roughly 89% of them singletons. The Seattle site enrolled patients during active infection and followed them longitudinally. The source is a woman between 35 and 50 years old with COVID-19, enrolled during active disease. Material: peripheral blood. This chain joins TRBV4-1 and TRBJ1-1; perhaps TRBD1 as D (5 bases). The CDR3 spells CASSQVSQGEAFF. Here the CDR3 DNA reads TGCGCCAGCAGCCAAGTCTCTCAGGGTGAAGCTTTCTTT.